This T cell receptor (beta chain) was documented in a study of identical twins. The V gene end was trimmed by 6 bases and the J gene end by 3 bases; junction bases not matched to a gene: 8. The germline gives CDR1 DFQATT, CDR2 SNEGSKA (reference sequence). The CDR3 runs 14 residues. One entry per CDR3 protein results from TCRdb running MiXCR on the 5' RACE reads. The repertoire holds about 690,000 distinct CDR3 sequences, with approximately 22% as singletons. This sample was shared with a second study, whose subject was T cells expressing NK-cell markers. According to that study: Each of roughly 6 donors carried dominant NKG2C+ clonotypes accounting for about 1.0-8% of CD8+ T cells.

The genes are TRBV20-1 and TRBJ2-3, with 8 bases that match TRBD2. Material: PBMCs. The sequence was obtained from a woman aged 18-30 years in good health. The CDR3 DNA reads as TGCAGTGCGGGAACTGTAGCGGGGACAGATACGCAGTATTTT. This gives the protein CSAGTVAGTDTQYF.